This entry describes one T cell receptor (beta chain). Its cognate antigen is unknown. This specimen comes from a study of graft-versus-host responses after intestinal transplantation. Across the study: Every recipient had anti-thymocyte globulin induction and around three years of tacrolimus plus steroids. Whole-study results and caveats: GvH clones detected in recipient marrow included some appearing first in ileum or blood. Where graft-donor T cell macrochimerism was present, patients had high graft-versus-host to host-versus-graft clonal ratios in allografts.

The repertoire was sequenced with immunoSEQ multiplex PCR; TCRdb's copy has only in-frame clones and lacks some. In the table there are 100,000 to 130,000 clones, roughly 87% of which are singletons. Germline V CDR1 and CDR2: KGHSH, LQKENI. The CDR3 has 16 residues. V gave up 0 bases and J gave up 4 bases, with 13 bases separating them. V gene TRBV18 combines with J gene TRBJ2-1; D remains unclear. This TCR derives from a human donor who was the organ donor for an intestinal transplant. The sequenced sample was unstimulated CD4+ T cells sorted from spleen or lymph node cells, obtained before transplant. Written as DNA, the CDR3 is TGTGCCAGCTCACCACCGGTCTCAGGATTATACAATGAGCAGTTCTTC. Its translation: CASSPPVSGLYNEQFF.